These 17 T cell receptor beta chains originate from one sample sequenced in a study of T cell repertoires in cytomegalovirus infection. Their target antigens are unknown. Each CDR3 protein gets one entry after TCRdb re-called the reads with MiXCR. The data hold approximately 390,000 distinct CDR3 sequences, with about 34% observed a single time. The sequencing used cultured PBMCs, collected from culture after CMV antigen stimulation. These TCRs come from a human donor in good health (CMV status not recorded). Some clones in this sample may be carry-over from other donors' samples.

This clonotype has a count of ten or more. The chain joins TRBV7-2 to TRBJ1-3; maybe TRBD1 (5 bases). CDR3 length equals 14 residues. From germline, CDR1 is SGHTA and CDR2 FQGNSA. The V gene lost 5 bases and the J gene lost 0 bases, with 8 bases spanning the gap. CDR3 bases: TGTGCCAGCAGCGAGGGGAACTCTGGAAACACCATATATTTT. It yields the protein CASSEGNSGNTIYF.

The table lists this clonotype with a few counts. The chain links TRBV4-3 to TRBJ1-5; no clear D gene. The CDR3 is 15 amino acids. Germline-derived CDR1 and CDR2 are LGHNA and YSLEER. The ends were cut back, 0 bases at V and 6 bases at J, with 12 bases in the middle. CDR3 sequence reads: CASSQEWAEGQPQHF. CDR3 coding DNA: TGCGCCAGCAGCCAAGAATGGGCAGAGGGTCAGCCCCAGCATTTT.

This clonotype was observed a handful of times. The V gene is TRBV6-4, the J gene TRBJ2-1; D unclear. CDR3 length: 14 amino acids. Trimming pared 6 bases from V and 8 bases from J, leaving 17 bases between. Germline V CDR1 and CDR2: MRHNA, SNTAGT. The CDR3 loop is CASSETGRLDEQFF. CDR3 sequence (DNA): TGTGCCAGCAGCGAGACTGGGCGGCTCGATGAGCAGTTCTTC.

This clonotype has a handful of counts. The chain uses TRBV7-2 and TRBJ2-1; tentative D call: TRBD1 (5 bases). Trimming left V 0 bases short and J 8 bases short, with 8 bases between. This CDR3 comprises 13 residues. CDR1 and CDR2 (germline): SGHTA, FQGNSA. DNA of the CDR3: TGTGCCAGCAGCTTAGCGGCAGGGTATGAGCAGTTCTTC. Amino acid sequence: CASSLAAGYEQFF.

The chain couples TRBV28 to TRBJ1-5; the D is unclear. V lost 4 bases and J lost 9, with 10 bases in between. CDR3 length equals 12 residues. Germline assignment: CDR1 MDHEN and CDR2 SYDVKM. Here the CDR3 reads CASSSEARPQHF. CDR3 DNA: TGTGCCAGCAGTTCCGAAGCTAGGCCCCAGCATTTT.

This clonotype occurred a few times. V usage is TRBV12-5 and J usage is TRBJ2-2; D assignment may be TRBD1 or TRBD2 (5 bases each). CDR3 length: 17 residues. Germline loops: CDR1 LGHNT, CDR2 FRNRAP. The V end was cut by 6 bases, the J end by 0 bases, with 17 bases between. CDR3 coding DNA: TGTGCTAGTGGACCCGACGGATGGGACGCGAACACCGGGGAGCTGTTTTTT. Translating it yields CASGPDGWDANTGELFF.

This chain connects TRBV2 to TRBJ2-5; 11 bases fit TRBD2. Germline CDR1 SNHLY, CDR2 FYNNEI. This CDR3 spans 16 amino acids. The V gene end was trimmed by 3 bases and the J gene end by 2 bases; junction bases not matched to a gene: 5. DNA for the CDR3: TGTGCCAGCAGTGACGGACTAGCGGGTCCTCAAGAGACCCAGTACTTC. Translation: CASSDGLAGPQETQYF. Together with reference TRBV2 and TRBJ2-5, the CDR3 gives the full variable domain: EPEVTQTPSHQVTQMGQEVILRCVPISNHLYFYWYRQILGQKVEFLVSFYNNEISEKSEIFDDQFSVERPDGSNFTLKIRSTKLEDSAMYFCASSDGLAGPQETQYFGPGTRLLVL.

The CDR3 loop reads CASSLSGTSGNNEQFF. CDR3 in DNA: TGTGCCAGTAGTCTGTCCGGGACTAGCGGTAATAATGAGCAGTTCTTC. The chain carries TRBV19 and TRBJ2-1; 11 bases are shared with TRBD2. This CDR3 contains 16 residues. Looked up from germline, CDR1 is LNHDA and CDR2 is SQIVND (reference sequence). V shed 5 bases, J shed 7 bases, and the junction held 10 bases outside the gene matches.

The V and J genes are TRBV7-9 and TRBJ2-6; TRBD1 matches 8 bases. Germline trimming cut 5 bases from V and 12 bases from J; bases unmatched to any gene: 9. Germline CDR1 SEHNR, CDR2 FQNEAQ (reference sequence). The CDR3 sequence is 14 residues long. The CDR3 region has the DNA TGTGCCAGCAGCAAGACAGGGGCCGCCCCCGTCCTGACTTTC. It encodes CASSKTGAAPVLTF.

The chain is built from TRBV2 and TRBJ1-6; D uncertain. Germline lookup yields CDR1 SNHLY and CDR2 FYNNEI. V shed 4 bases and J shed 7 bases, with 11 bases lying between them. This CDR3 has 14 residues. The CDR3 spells CASSVRAGNSPLHF. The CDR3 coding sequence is TGTGCCAGCAGTGTCCGGGCTGGCAATTCACCCCTCCACTTT. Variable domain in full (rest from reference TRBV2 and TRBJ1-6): EPEVTQTPSHQVTQMGQEVILRCVPISNHLYFYWYRQILGQKVEFLVSFYNNEISEKSEIFDDQFSVERPDGSNFTLKIRSTKLEDSAMYFCASSVRAGNSPLHFGNGTRLTVT.

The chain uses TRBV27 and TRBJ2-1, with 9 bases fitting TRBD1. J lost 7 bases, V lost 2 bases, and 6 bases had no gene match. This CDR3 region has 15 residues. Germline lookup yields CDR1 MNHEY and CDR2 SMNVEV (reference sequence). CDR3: CASSLRADRGNEQFF. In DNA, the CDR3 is TGTGCCAGCAGTTTACGAGCCGACAGGGGGAATGAGCAGTTCTTC.

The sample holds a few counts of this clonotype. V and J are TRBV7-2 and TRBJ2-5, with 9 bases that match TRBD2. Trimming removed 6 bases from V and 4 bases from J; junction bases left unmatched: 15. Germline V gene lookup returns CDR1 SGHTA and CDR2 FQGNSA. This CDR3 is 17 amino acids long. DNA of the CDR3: TGTGCCAGCAGATACAATGGCGGGAGGGTACAAAGAGAGACCCAGTACTTC. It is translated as CASRYNGGRVQRETQYF.

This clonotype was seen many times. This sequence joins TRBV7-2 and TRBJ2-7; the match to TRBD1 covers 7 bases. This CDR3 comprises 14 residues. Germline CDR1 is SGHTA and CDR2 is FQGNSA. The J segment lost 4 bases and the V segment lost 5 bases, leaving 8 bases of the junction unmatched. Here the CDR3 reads CASSLTGVGYEQYF. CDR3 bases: TGTGCCAGCAGCCTTACAGGGGTCGGGTACGAGCAGTACTTC.

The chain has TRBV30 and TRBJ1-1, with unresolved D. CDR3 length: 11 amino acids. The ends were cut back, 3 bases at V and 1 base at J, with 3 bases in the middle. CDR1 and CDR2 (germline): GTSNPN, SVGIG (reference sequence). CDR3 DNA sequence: TGTGCCTGGAGAACGAACACTGAAGCTTTCTTT. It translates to CAWRTNTEAFF.

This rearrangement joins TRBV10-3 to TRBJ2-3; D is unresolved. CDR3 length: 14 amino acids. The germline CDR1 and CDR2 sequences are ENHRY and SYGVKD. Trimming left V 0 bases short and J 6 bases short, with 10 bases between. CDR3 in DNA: TGTGCCATCAGTGAGTCTCTCAACTCCGATACGCAGTATTTT. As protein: CAISESLNSDTQYF.

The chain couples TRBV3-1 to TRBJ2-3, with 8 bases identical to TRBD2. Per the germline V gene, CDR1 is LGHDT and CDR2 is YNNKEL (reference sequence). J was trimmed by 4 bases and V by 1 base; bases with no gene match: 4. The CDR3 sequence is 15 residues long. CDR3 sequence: CASSQGAGASDTQYF. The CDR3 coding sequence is TGTGCCAGCAGCCAAGGAGCGGGGGCCTCAGATACGCAGTATTTT.

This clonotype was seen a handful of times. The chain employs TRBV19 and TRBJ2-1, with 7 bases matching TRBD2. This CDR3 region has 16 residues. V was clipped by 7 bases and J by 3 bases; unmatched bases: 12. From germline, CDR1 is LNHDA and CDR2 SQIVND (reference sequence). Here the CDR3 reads CASTVRGGTIYNEQFF. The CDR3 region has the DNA TGTGCCAGTACCGTCCGGGGCGGGACTATCTACAATGAGCAGTTCTTC.